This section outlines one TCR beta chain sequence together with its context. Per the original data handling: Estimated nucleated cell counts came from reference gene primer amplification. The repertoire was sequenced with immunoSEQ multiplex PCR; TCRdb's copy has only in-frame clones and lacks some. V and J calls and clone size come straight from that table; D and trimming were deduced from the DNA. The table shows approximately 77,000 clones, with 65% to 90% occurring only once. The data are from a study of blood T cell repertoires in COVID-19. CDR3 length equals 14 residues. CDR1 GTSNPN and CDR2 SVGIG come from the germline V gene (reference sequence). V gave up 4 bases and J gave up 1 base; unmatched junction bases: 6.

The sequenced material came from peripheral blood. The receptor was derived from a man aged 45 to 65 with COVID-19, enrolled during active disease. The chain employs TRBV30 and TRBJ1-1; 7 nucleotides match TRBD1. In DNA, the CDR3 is TGTGCCTGGAAGGCGACAGGGAAGAACACTGAAGCTTTCTTT. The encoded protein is CAWKATGKNTEAFF.